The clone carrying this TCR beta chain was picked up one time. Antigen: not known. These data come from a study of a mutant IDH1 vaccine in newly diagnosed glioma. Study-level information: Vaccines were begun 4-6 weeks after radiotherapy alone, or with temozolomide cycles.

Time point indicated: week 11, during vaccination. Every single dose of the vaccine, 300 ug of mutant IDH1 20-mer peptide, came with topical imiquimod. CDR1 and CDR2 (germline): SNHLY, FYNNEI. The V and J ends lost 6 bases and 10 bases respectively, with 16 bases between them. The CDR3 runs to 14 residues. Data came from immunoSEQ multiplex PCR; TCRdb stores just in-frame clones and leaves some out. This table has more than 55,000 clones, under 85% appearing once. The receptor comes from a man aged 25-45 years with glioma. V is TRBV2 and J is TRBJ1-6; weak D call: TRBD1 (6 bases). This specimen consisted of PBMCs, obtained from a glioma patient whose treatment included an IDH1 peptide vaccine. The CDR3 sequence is CASRGDRRRSPLHF. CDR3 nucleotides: TGTGCCAGCAGGGGAGACAGGAGAAGATCACCCCTCCACTTT. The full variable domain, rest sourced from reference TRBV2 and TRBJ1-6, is EPEVTQTPSHQVTQMGQEVILRCVPISNHLYFYWYRQILGQKVEFLVSFYNNEISEKSEIFDDQFSVERPDGSNFTLKIRSTKLEDSAMYFCASRGDRRRSPLHFGNGTRLTVT.